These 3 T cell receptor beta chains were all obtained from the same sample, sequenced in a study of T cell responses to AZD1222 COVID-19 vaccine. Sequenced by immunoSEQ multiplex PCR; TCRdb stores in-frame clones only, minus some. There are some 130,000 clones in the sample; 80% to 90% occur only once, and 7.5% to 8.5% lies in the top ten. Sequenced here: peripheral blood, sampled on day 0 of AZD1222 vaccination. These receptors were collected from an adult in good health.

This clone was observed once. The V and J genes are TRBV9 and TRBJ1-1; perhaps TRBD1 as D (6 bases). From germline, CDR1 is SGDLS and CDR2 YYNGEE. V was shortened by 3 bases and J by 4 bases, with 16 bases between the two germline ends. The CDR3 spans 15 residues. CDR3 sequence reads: CASSDQGGGGTEAFF. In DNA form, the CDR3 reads TGTGCCAGCAGCGATCAAGGGGGGGGTGGCACTGAAGCTTTCTTT.

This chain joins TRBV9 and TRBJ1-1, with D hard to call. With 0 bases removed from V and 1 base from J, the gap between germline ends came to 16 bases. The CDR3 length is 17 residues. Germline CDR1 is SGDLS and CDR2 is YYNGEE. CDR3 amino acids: CASSVGGRRSTNTEAFF. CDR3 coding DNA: TGTGCCAGCAGCGTAGGAGGGAGACGGAGCACGAACACTGAAGCTTTCTTT.

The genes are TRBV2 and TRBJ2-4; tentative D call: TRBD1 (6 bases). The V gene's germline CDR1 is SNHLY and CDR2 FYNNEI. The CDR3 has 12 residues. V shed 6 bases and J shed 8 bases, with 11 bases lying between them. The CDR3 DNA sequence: TGTGCCAGCAGCTGGACAGCCGACATTCAGTACTTC. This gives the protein CASSWTADIQYF.